This TCR beta chain was captured by sequencing in a study of Tregs in tolerant kidney transplant recipients. General study findings and limits: Expanding Tregs on activated donor B cells appeared to best identify donor-specific TCRbeta clones.

Here immunoSEQ multiplex PCR was the method, and the copy in TCRdb shows in-frame clones only, minus some. The table lists 200,000 to 300,000 clones, roughly four fifths of them singletons, with over 0.5% in the top ten. Thawed PBMCs were FACS-sorted into unstimulated CD4+CD25+CD127- regulatory T cells, CD4+CD25- non-regulatory cells, CD4 and CD8 cells. CDR1 and CDR2 (germline): MNHEY, SMNVEV (reference sequence). V shed 3 bases and J shed 4 bases, with 9 bases lying between them. The CDR3 contains 13 residues. Points on this clone: Its target is unknown.

The receptor comes from a human donor in good health. The gene calls are TRBV27 and TRBJ2-5; D may correspond to TRBD1 or TRBD2 (6 bases each). The sample taken for sequencing was CD4+ T cells from blood. CDR3 amino acids: CASSFKGGETQYF. The CDR3 DNA reads TGTGCCAGCAGTTTCAAGGGGGGAGAGACCCAGTACTTC.